Given below is one T cell receptor (beta chain) in context. Its antigen is unidentified. This specimen belongs to a study of CD8+ T cells in alopecia areata. Overall study: Tofacitinib lasted 6 to 18 months, then 6 months off drug. Severity scoring for treated patients was based on the percentage of affected scalp area. Overall study results and limits: A great number of expanded lesional clones endured in scalp and blood during tofacitinib.

Treatment described: oral pan-JAK inhibitor, 5-10 mg twice daily. Peripheral blood and lesional scalp punch biopsies were taken from alopecia areata patients. Extracted RNA was reverse transcribed, and the resulting cDNA served as sequencing template. TCRdb's table, derived via immunoSEQ multiplex PCR, lists solely in-frame clones and lacks some. Of fewer than 150,000 clones detected, around 82% appear once; the ten largest clones hold 25%. Sample: CD8+ T cells sorted from blood, taken at week 4, from a patient treated with tofacitinib. This receptor was obtained from a human donor with alopecia areata.

CDR3 coding DNA: TGTGCCAGCAGTGGACCTCGCGAGCAGTACTTC. Amino acids: CASSGPREQYF. The chain uses TRBV6-1 and TRBJ2-7; D uncertain. The CDR3 spans 11 residues. CDR1 and CDR2 (germline): MNHNS, SASEGT. Trimming pared 4 bases from V and 6 bases from J, leaving 7 bases between.